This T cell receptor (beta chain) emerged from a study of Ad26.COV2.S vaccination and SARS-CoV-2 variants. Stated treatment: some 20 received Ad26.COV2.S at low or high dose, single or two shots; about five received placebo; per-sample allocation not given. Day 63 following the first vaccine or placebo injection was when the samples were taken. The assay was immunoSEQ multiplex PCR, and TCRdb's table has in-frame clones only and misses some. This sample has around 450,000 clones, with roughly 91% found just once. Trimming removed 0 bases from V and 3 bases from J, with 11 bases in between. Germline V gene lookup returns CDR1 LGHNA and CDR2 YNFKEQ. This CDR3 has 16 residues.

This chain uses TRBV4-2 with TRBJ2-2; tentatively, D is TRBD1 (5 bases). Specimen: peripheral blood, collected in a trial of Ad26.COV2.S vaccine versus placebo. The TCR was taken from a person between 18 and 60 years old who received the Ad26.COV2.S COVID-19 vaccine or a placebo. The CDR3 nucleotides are TGTGCCAGCAGCCAAGATTCGCGACAGCACACCGGGGAGCTGTTTTTT. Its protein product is CASSQDSRQHTGELFF.